These 24 T cell receptor beta chains came from one sample sequenced in a study of cytomegalovirus exposure and HLA in healthy donors. PCR involved 60 Vbeta and 13 Jbeta primers. The data were produced by immunoSEQ multiplex PCR, yet TCRdb's version contains in-frame clones alone and is incomplete. Its table records 150,000 to 200,000 clones. The material sequenced was PBMCs. The receptors derive from a woman younger than 30 in good health and CMV-seropositive.

The chain links TRBV30 to TRBJ1-2, with 7 bases lining up with TRBD1. With V trimmed by 4 bases and J by 6 bases, 8 bases remained unmatched. The CDR3 runs to 13 residues. CDR1 and CDR2 from the germline V gene are GTSNPN and SVGIG (reference sequence). The CDR3 sequence is CAWNPDREDGYTF. In DNA, the CDR3 is TGTGCCTGGAACCCCGACAGGGAGGATGGCTACACCTTC.

The gene calls are TRBV23-1 and TRBJ2-3, with D tentatively TRBD1 (7 bases). TRBV23-1 is marked as an open reading frame, function uncertain. The length of the CDR3 is 14 residues. V lost 2 bases, J lost 3 bases, and 9 bases lay in between. CDR3: CASSQQGGTDTQYF. As DNA, the CDR3 is TGCGCCAGCAGTCAACAGGGGGGAACAGATACGCAGTATTTT.

The chain recombines TRBV10-2 with TRBJ2-7, with a weak D call TRBD2 (6 bases). Deletions cut 3 bases from V and 2 bases from J, with 11 bases between. The length of the CDR3 is 14 residues. Germline-derived CDR1 and CDR2 are WSHSY and SAAADI. The CDR3 DNA reads as TGCGCCAGCAGTGAATTTAGCGGACCCTACGAGCAGTACTTC. As protein: CASSEFSGPYEQYF.

The chain uses TRBV7-2 and TRBJ2-1; D call uncertain. From germline, CDR1 is SGHTA and CDR2 FQGNSA. This CDR3 has 12 amino acids. The germline V and J ends were trimmed by 5 bases and 3 bases, with 5 bases remaining between them. CDR3 protein: CASSRVYNEQFF. DNA for the CDR3: TGTGCCAGCAGCCGGGTCTACAATGAGCAGTTCTTC.

The rearrangement uses TRBV19 and TRBJ1-3, with TRBD1 identical over 9 bases. Germline V CDR1 and CDR2: LNHDA, SQIVND (reference sequence). V dropped 7 bases and J dropped 0; count of bases not matched to a gene: 10. The CDR3 is 17 amino acids. For the CDR3, the DNA is TGTGCCAGTAAGCTAGACAGGGGGTCCTTCTCTGGAAACACCATATATTTT. Amino acid sequence: CASKLDRGSFSGNTIYF.

The CDR3 loop is CSVTSGGYNEQFF. Written as DNA, the CDR3 is TGCAGCGTAACTAGCGGAGGCTACAATGAGCAGTTCTTC. The genes are TRBV29-1 and TRBJ2-1, with 8 bases that match TRBD2. V lost 6 bases, J lost 3 bases, and 4 bases stayed unmatched. The CDR3 has 13 amino acids. CDR1 is SQVTM, CDR2 ANQGSEA, per germline.

The V and J genes are TRBV6-1 and TRBJ2-7, with D possibly TRBD2 on 6 matching bases. This CDR3 is built from 15 residues. Germline V gene lookup returns CDR1 MNHNS and CDR2 SASEGT. V lost 1 base, J lost 0 bases, and 10 bases lay in between. The CDR3 sequence: CASSEVGGSSYEQYF. The CDR3 DNA sequence: TGTGCCAGCAGTGAAGTGGGGGGAAGCTCCTACGAGCAGTACTTC.

This chain joins TRBV10-3 and TRBJ2-3; D is possibly TRBD1 (6 bases). The germline V and J ends were trimmed by 3 bases and 1 base, with 11 bases remaining between them. CDR3 size: 15 residues. The germline gives CDR1 ENHRY, CDR2 SYGVKD. CDR3 DNA sequence: TGTGCCATCAGTGAAAAGGGGGTGGGCACAGATACGCAGTATTTT. This codes for CAISEKGVGTDTQYF.

Regarding this clone: The identical CDR3 is also encoded by other nucleotide sequences in the sample. The V gene is TRBV6-5, the J gene TRBJ2-5; weak D call: TRBD2 (6 bases). Trimming stripped 2 bases from V and 5 bases from J, with 15 bases between. The CDR3 extends over 15 amino acids. Looked up from germline, CDR1 is MNHEY and CDR2 is SVGAGI. The CDR3 DNA sequence: TGTGCCAGCAGTTACAAGGGGAGGCCACAGGAGACCCAGTACTTC. Amino acid sequence: CASSYKGRPQETQYF.

The chain combines TRBV5-6 with TRBJ2-7; the match to TRBD1 covers 7 bases. The CDR3 is made up of 15 amino acids. CDR1 and CDR2 (germline): SGHDT, YYEEEE. The V segment lost 4 bases and the J segment 2 bases; nucleotides outside the gene matches: 9. The CDR3 nucleotides are TGTGCCAGCAGCGTCTACGGGACAGAAGCCTACGAGCAGTACTTC. The encoded protein is CASSVYGTEAYEQYF.

CDR3 bases: TGCGCCAGCAGCTTGGTGACCCCGGGGGGCGAGACCCAGTACTTC. The encoded protein is CASSLVTPGGETQYF. The chain links TRBV5-1 to TRBJ2-5; tentatively, D is TRBD2 (7 bases). V was clipped by 0 bases and J by 5 bases, with 14 bases between them. The CDR3 has 15 amino acids. The germline V gene encodes CDR1 SGHRS and CDR2 YFSETQ.

This chain joins TRBV5-4 and TRBJ2-5; 7 nucleotides agree with TRBD2. CDR1 is SGHNT and CDR2 is YYREEE in the germline V gene (reference sequence). Trimming cost V 7 bases and J 2 bases; bases outside gene matches: 5. The CDR3 spans 13 residues. The CDR3 DNA reads as TGTGCCAGCTCCCCTAGCGGACAAGAGACCCAGTACTTC. It specifies CASSPSGQETQYF.

This sequence joins TRBV7-2 and TRBJ2-7, with a possible D match to TRBD1 (6 bases). Germline V lookup: CDR1 SGHTA, CDR2 FQGNSA. V was shortened by 2 bases and J by 7 bases, with 12 bases between the two germline ends. The CDR3 sequence is 13 residues long. The CDR3 sequence: CASSLQGSREQYF. CDR3 in DNA: TGTGCCAGCAGCTTACAGGGGTCAAGGGAGCAGTACTTC.

The V gene is TRBV2, the J gene TRBJ2-5; 8 positions match TRBD1. The J segment lost 3 bases and the V segment lost 5 bases, leaving 5 bases of the junction unmatched. Germline V gene sequence: CDR1 SNHLY, CDR2 FYNNEI. The CDR3 consists of 14 residues. The CDR3 DNA is TGTGCCAGCAGTCAAGACAGGGGAAAAGAGACCCAGTACTTC. It codes for CASSQDRGKETQYF.

This rearrangement joins TRBV30 to TRBJ1-1; 7 nucleotides agree with TRBD1. Trimming cost V 0 bases and J 1 base; bases outside gene matches: 5. Germline CDR1 GTSNPN, CDR2 SVGIG (reference sequence). This CDR3 is 15 amino acids long. CDR3 residues: CAWSVGGQKNTEAFF. DNA of the CDR3: TGTGCCTGGAGTGTAGGGGGACAGAAGAACACTGAAGCTTTCTTT. The variable domain in full, with the rest retrieved from reference TRBV30 and TRBJ1-1, is SQTIHQWPATLVQPVGSPLSLECTVEGTSNPNLYWYRQAAGRGLQLLFYSVGIGQISSEVPQNLSASRPQDRQFILSSKKLLLSDSGFYLCAWSVGGQKNTEAFFGQGTRLTVV.

This chain connects TRBV15 to TRBJ2-6; perhaps TRBD2 as D (5 bases). The V gene lost 8 bases and the J gene lost 0 bases, with 14 bases spanning the gap. CDR1 and CDR2 from the germline V gene are LNHNV and YYDKDF (reference sequence). The CDR3 runs to 16 residues. The DNA of the CDR3 is TGTGCCACCTCAACGGACGGACTCTCTGGGGCCAACGTCCTGACTTTC. Translated, it gives CATSTDGLSGANVLTF.

V gene TRBV30 combines with J gene TRBJ1-1; unclear D gene. V dropped 0 bases and J dropped 1 base, with 6 bases sitting between them. The CDR3 sequence is 13 residues long. From germline, CDR1 is GTSNPN and CDR2 SVGIG (reference sequence). The CDR3 sequence: CAWSVSWNTEAFF. The CDR3, as DNA: TGTGCCTGGAGTGTATCATGGAACACTGAAGCTTTCTTT.

V usage is TRBV5-1 and J usage is TRBJ1-1; D remains unclear. Deletions cut 1 base from V and 5 bases from J, with 18 bases between. The CDR3 spans 16 residues. Germline CDR1 and CDR2: SGHRS and YFSETQ. Written as DNA, the CDR3 is TGCGCCAGCAGCTTGCGGCGGGAGATCTCGGGGACTGAAGCTTTCTTT. This sequence encodes CASSLRREISGTEAFF.

This chain connects TRBV7-8 to TRBJ2-2; D is unclear. Germline CDR1 is SGHVS and CDR2 is FQNEAQ. The CDR3 is 13 residues long. The V end was cut by 5 bases, the J end by 3 bases, with 7 bases between. CDR3 DNA: TGTGCCAGCAGCCTCCGAGACACCGGGGAGCTGTTTTTT. Protein product: CASSLRDTGELFF.

This chain links TRBV2 with TRBJ2-3; D is ambiguous. The V end was cut by 6 bases, the J end by 0 bases, with 7 bases between. This CDR3 has 13 residues. The germline CDR1 and CDR2 sequences are SNHLY and FYNNEI. The CDR3, as DNA: TGTGCCAGCAGGAGGATCAGCACAGATACGCAGTATTTT. Translating it yields CASRRISTDTQYF.

The rearrangement joins TRBV9 to TRBJ2-1; 12 bases align to TRBD2. The CDR3 totals 15 residues. V shed 0 bases, J shed 5 bases, and the junction held 0 bases outside the gene matches. Germline CDR1 and CDR2: SGDLS and YYNGEE. As DNA, the CDR3 is TGTGCCAGCAGCGTAGGACTAGCGGGGGACAATGAGCAGTTCTTC. Protein: CASSVGLAGDNEQFF. Filled out from reference TRBV9 and TRBJ2-1, the complete variable domain reads DSGVTQTPKHLITATGQRVTLRCSPRSGDLSVYWYQQSLDQGLQFLIQYYNGEERAKGNILERFSAQQFPDLHSELNLSSLELGDSALYFCASSVGLAGDNEQFFGPGTRLTVL.

The CDR3 here is CASSLGQGSSYEQYF. The CDR3 nucleotides read TGTGCCAGCAGCTTAGGACAGGGGAGCTCCTACGAGCAGTACTTC. The J gene is TRBJ2-7, the V gene TRBV13; 7 nucleotides agree with TRBD1. Germline V gives CDR1 PRHDT, CDR2 FYEKMQ (reference sequence). V lost 0 bases, J lost 0 bases, and 2 bases stayed unmatched. The CDR3 covers 15 residues.

The chain is built from TRBV10-3 and TRBJ1-2; 7 bases map to TRBD1. Unmatched junction bases numbered 8, after V lost 6 bases and J lost 7 bases. This CDR3 region has 13 residues. The germline V gene has CDR1 ENHRY and CDR2 SYGVKD. This CDR3 is CAISVDRESGYTF. CDR3 nucleotides: TGTGCCATCAGCGTCGACAGGGAGAGTGGCTACACCTTC.

This chain's CDR3 is CASSLWGAGELFF. The CDR3 DNA reads as TGTGCCAGCAGTTTATGGGGGGCCGGGGAGCTGTTTTTT. The V and J genes are TRBV27 and TRBJ2-2; tentative D call: TRBD2 (6 bases). The CDR3 is made up of 13 amino acids. CDR1 and CDR2 (germline): MNHEY, SMNVEV (reference sequence). V gave up 1 base and J gave up 6 bases, with 6 bases separating them.